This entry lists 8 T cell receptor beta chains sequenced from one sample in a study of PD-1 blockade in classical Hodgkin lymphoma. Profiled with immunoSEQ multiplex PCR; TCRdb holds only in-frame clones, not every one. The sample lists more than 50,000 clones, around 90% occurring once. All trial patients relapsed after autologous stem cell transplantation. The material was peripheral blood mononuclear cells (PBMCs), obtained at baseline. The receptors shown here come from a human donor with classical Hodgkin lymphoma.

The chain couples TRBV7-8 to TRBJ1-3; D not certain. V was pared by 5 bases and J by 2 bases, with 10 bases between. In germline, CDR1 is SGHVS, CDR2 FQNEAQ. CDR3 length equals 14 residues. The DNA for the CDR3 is TGTGCCAGCAGCCCCATCCCCCCTGGAAACACCATATATTTT. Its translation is CASSPIPPGNTIYF. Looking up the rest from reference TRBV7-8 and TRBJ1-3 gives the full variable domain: GAGVSQSPRYKVAKRGQDVALRCDPISGHVSLFWYQQALGQGPEFLTYFQNEAQLDKSGLPSDRFFAERPEGSVSTLKIQRTQQEDSAVYLCASSPIPPGNTIYFGEGSWLTVV.

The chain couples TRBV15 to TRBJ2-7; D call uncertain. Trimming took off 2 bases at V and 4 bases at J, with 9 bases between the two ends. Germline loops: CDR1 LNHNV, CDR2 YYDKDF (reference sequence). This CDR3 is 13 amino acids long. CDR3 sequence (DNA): TGTGCCACCAGCAGACCAGACCGGTACGAGCAGTACTTC. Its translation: CATSRPDRYEQYF.

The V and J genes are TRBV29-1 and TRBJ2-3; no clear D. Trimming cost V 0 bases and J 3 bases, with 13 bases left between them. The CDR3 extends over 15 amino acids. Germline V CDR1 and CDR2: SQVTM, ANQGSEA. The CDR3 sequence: CSVEDLMIKTDTQYF. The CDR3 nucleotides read TGCAGCGTTGAAGATCTAATGATCAAGACAGATACGCAGTATTTT.

The CDR3 DNA sequence: TGTGCCAGCAGCCATTCTGCAGCCATCCCGGCGGAGCAGTACTTC. As protein: CASSHSAAIPAEQYF. The genes are TRBV5-4 and TRBJ2-7; D uncertain. From germline, CDR1 is SGHNT and CDR2 YYREEE (reference sequence). Deletions cut 4 bases from V and 7 bases from J, with 21 bases between. The CDR3 contains 15 residues. The full variable domain, completed using reference TRBV5-4 and TRBJ2-7, is ETGVTQSPTHLIKTRGQQVTLRCSSQSGHNTVSWYQQALGQGPQFIFQYYREEENGRGNFPPRFSGLQFPNYSSELNVNALELDDSALYLCASSHSAAIPAEQYFGPGTRLTVT.

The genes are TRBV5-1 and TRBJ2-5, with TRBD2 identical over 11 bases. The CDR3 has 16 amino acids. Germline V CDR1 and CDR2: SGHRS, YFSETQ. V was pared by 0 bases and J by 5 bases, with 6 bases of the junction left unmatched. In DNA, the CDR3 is TGCGCCAGCAGCTTGGAACTAGCGGGAGTCGGTGAGACCCAGTACTTC. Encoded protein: CASSLELAGVGETQYF.

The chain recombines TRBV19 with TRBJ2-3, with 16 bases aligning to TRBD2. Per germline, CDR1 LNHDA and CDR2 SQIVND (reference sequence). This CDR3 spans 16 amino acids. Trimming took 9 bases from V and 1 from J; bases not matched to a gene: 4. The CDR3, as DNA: TGTGCCAGCTCGGGACTAGCGGGAGGGCGCACAGATACGCAGTATTTT. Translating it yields CASSGLAGGRTDTQYF.

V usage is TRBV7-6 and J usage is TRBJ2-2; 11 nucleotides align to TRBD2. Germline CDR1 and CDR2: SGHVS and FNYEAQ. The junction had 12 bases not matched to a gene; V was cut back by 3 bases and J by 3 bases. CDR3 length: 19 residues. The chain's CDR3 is CASSFPRFSGRAYTGELFF. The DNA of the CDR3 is TGTGCCAGCAGCTTTCCCAGGTTTAGCGGGAGGGCCTACACCGGGGAGCTGTTTTTT. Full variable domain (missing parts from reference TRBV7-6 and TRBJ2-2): GAGVSQSPRYKVTKRGQDVALRCDPISGHVSLYWYRQALGQGPEFLTYFNYEAQQDKSGLPNDRFSAERPEGSISTLTIQRTEQRDSAMYRCASSFPRFSGRAYTGELFFGEGSRLTVL.

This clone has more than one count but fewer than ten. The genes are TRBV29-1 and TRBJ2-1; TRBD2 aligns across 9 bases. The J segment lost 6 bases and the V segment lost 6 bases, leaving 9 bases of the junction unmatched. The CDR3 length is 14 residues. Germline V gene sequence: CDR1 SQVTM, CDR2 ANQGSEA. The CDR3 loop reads CSVGSGSPTNEQFF. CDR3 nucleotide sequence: TGCAGCGTAGGTAGCGGGAGCCCCACCAATGAGCAGTTCTTC.